This passage covers 23 T cell receptor beta chains from one sample sequenced in a study of metastatic and nonmetastatic thyroid tumors. TCRdb re-called the PCR reads with MiXCR. The data show about 14,000 clones, about 31% seen once. Thyroid surgery was performed in patients who had received no treatment beforehand. Sequenced material: tumor tissue. Receptor source: a female donor with papillary thyroid cancer or a benign thyroid nodule (not recorded which). Some clones in this sample may be carry-over from other donors' samples.

Written as DNA, the CDR3 is TGCGCCAGCAGCTTGGCGCTAGCGGGAGATGTCGAGCAGTACTTC. Amino acid sequence: CASSLALAGDVEQYF. The gene calls are TRBV5-1 and TRBJ2-7, with 10 positions matching TRBD2. This CDR3 contains 15 residues. From germline, CDR1 is SGHRS and CDR2 YFSETQ. J lost 6 bases, V lost 0 bases, and 6 bases had no gene match.

The genes are TRBV24-1 and TRBJ2-1; 13 bases map to TRBD2. Trimming cost V 4 bases and J 4 bases; bases outside gene matches: 6. Germline V lookup: CDR1 KGHDR, CDR2 SFDVKD. The CDR3 loop spans 17 amino acids. CDR3 nucleotides: TGTGCCACCAGTGAGGCTGGACTAGCGGGGGTTTACAATGAGCAGTTCTTC. The encoded protein is CATSEAGLAGVYNEQFF.

At least ten counts were recorded for this clone. This sequence joins TRBV28 and TRBJ2-1; TRBD2 aligns across 14 bases. Germline V gene sequence: CDR1 MDHEN, CDR2 SYDVKM. This CDR3 region has 15 residues. The V and J ends lost 8 bases and 7 bases, in that order; junction bases with no gene match: 7. CDR3 amino acids: CASGLAGGLLNEQFF. The CDR3 DNA follows: TGTGCCAGCGGACTAGCGGGAGGCCTTTTGAATGAGCAGTTCTTC. The full variable domain, with the rest looked up from reference TRBV28 and TRBJ2-1, is DVKVTQSSRYLVKRTGEKVFLECVQDMDHENMFWYRQDPGLGLRLIYFSYDVKMKEKGDIPEGYSVSREKKERFSLILESASTNQTSMYLCASGLAGGLLNEQFFGPGTRLTVL.

Relative to its sample, this clone is medium-sized (0.01 to 0.1%). V is TRBV28 and J is TRBJ1-1; unclear D gene. V gave up 1 base and J gave up 3 bases, with 6 bases separating them. The CDR3 contains 13 residues. Germline V gene lookup returns CDR1 MDHEN and CDR2 SYDVKM. For the CDR3, the DNA is TGTGCCAGCAGTTTATACGGATACACTGAAGCTTTCTTT. Amino acids: CASSLYGYTEAFF.

This clone was seen a few times. V is TRBV6-2 or TRBV6-3 and J is TRBJ2-3, with D perhaps assigned TRBD1 or TRBD2 (6 bases each). The CDR3 sequence is 17 residues long. V dropped 4 bases and J dropped 1 base, with 18 bases sitting between them. Germline CDR1 is MNHEY and CDR2 is SVGEGT. Written as DNA, the CDR3 is TGTGCCAGCAGTTCACTCGGGGGCGGGTCCGGCACAGATACGCAGTATTTT. This sequence encodes CASSSLGGGSGTDTQYF.

This clone has a count of ten or more. J is TRBJ1-2 and V is TRBV7-2; no definite D call. The V and J ends lost 1 base and 3 bases respectively, with 6 bases between them. CDR1 is SGHTA, CDR2 FQGNSA, per germline. The CDR3 length is 13 residues. The CDR3 DNA reads TGTGCCAGCAGCTTAGTAGAATACTATGGCTACACCTTC. It codes for CASSLVEYYGYTF.

This clone has just a few counts. The chain couples TRBV19 to TRBJ1-2; TRBD1 matches 9 bases. The CDR3 covers 13 residues. Germline lookup yields CDR1 LNHDA and CDR2 SQIVND (reference sequence). The trim removed 6 bases at V and 4 bases at J, leaving 3 bases unmatched. The CDR3 DNA reads TGTGCCAGTAGCGGACAGGGGCCCTATGGCTACACCTTC. Protein sequence: CASSGQGPYGYTF.

This chain joins TRBV7-8 and TRBJ1-2; 12 positions agree with TRBD1. V lost 3 bases, J lost 7 bases, and 6 bases stayed unmatched. This CDR3 is 15 amino acids long. Germline CDR1 SGHVS, CDR2 FQNEAQ. This CDR3 is CASSLTGTGGSGYTF. CDR3 sequence (DNA): TGTGCCAGCAGCTTGACCGGGACAGGGGGCTCTGGCTACACCTTC.

Within the sample, this clone is medium-sized (0.01 to 0.1%). This chain uses TRBV7-3 with TRBJ1-1, with D possibly TRBD1 on 5 matching bases. Germline CDR1 reads SGHTA; CDR2 reads FQGTGA. The CDR3 has 13 residues. The V and J ends lost 2 bases and 7 bases respectively, with 11 bases between them. The chain's CDR3 is CASSLERGREAFF. Written as DNA, the CDR3 is TGTGCCAGCAGCTTAGAGAGGGGACGTGAAGCTTTCTTT.

The chain combines TRBV5-6 with TRBJ2-7; TRBD1 is a possible D gene (6 bases). CDR1 and CDR2 (germline): SGHDT, YYEEEE. This CDR3 has 13 amino acids. V was pared by 4 bases and J by 3 bases, with 11 bases between. The CDR3 DNA follows: TGTGCCAGCAGCCCGGGACAAGTCTACGAGCAGTACTTC. This encodes CASSPGQVYEQYF. Together with reference TRBV5-6 and TRBJ2-7, the CDR3 gives the full variable domain: DAGVTQSPTHLIKTRGQQVTLRCSPKSGHDTVSWYQQALGQGPQFIFQYYEEEERQRGNFPDRFSGHQFPNYSSELNVNALLLGDSALYLCASSPGQVYEQYFGPGTRLTVT.

The chain recombines TRBV19 with TRBJ2-3; D is perhaps TRBD2 (6 bases). CDR1 is LNHDA, CDR2 SQIVND, per germline (reference sequence). V was trimmed by 0 bases and J by 0 bases, leaving 13 bases between them. The CDR3 runs to 17 residues. CDR3 amino acids: CASSIDGTGTSTDTQYF. DNA for the CDR3: TGTGCCAGTAGTATAGATGGGACCGGGACTAGCACAGATACGCAGTATTTT.

This clone appeared many times. Given a much more abundant clone one base away, this may be a read error. The rearrangement uses TRBV6-2 or TRBV6-3 and TRBJ1-6; tentatively, D is TRBD1 (6 bases). V gave up 8 bases and J gave up 9 bases, with 14 bases separating them. The germline V gene encodes CDR1 MNHEY and CDR2 SVGEGT. The CDR3 length is 13 residues. The CDR3 sequence is CASWRGTISPLHF. The CDR3 DNA is TGTGCCAGCTGGAGGGGGACTATTTCACCCCTCCACTTT.

The rearrangement uses TRBV7-9 and TRBJ1-2; no reliable D call. The CDR3 contains 12 residues. V dropped 5 bases and J dropped 3 bases, with 7 bases sitting between them. Germline V lookup: CDR1 SEHNR, CDR2 FQNEAQ (reference sequence). The CDR3 loop is CASSQDDYGYTF. CDR3 DNA sequence: TGTGCCAGCAGCCAGGACGACTATGGCTACACCTTC.

The chain uses TRBV6-1 and TRBJ2-1, with a tentative D call TRBD2 (6 bases). Germline V lookup: CDR1 MNHNS, CDR2 SASEGT. Trimming stripped 2 bases from V and 8 bases from J, with 22 bases between. This CDR3 has 17 residues. The CDR3 nucleotides are TGTGCCAGCAGTGAATCGGTAGCGGCTCGGCTAGTGGATGAGCAGTTCTTC. Amino acids: CASSESVAARLVDEQFF.

This clone was found a few times. The chain couples TRBV6-2 or TRBV6-3 to TRBJ2-2; no clear D gene. V lost 3 bases to trimming and J lost 0 bases, with 5 bases between them. This CDR3 is 14 amino acids long. CDR1 and CDR2 (germline): MNHEY, SVGEGT. The CDR3 nucleotides read TGTGCCAGCAGTTATGCCCCGAACACCGGGGAGCTGTTTTTT. It is translated as CASSYAPNTGELFF.

This clone was counted between two and nine times. The rearrangement uses TRBV6-5 and TRBJ2-1; weak D call: TRBD2 (6 bases). Trimming took 2 bases from V and 8 from J, leaving 19 bases between them. Germline CDR1 is MNHEY and CDR2 is SVGAGI. CDR3 length: 16 residues. DNA of the CDR3: TGTGCCAGCAGTTACGGGGGGACGGGACGCGAGCATGAGCAGTTCTTC. It translates to CASSYGGTGREHEQFF.

This clone was counted only a few times. The chain links TRBV19 to TRBJ2-7; tentative D call: TRBD1 (6 bases). Trimming left V 10 bases short and J 2 bases short, with 18 bases between. The CDR3 has 14 residues. The germline CDR1 and CDR2 sequences are LNHDA and SQIVND (reference sequence). In nucleotides, the CDR3 is TGTGCCACCAAGAACAGGGTGGGACCCTACGAGCAGTACTTC. It is translated as CATKNRVGPYEQYF.

The chain uses TRBV5-1 and TRBJ2-6; the D is unclear. V lost 7 bases, J lost 0 bases, and 8 bases lay in between. The CDR3 extends over 14 amino acids. The germline CDR1 and CDR2 sequences are SGHRS and YFSETQ. DNA of the CDR3: TGCGCCAGCCAGACCCGCTCTGGGGCCAACGTCCTGACTTTC. Residues: CASQTRSGANVLTF. Full variable domain (rest looked up from reference TRBV5-1 and TRBJ2-6): KAGVTQTPRYLIKTRGQQVTLSCSPISGHRSVSWYQQTPGQGLQFLFEYFSETQRNKGNFPGRFSGRQFSNSRSEMNVSTLELGDSALYLCASQTRSGANVLTFGAGSRLTVL.

The rearrangement links TRBV6-1 to TRBJ2-7; maybe TRBD2 (6 bases). The germline V gene encodes CDR1 MNHNS and CDR2 SASEGT. Trimming took off 1 base at V and 7 bases at J, with 17 bases between the two ends. The CDR3 loop spans 15 amino acids. CDR3 in DNA: TGTGCCAGCAGTGAAGGGCCCGGAGGGGTTGAAGAGCAGTACTTC. It codes for CASSEGPGGVEEQYF.

DNA of the CDR3: TGTGCCTGGGACCGAATTGATGTAGCGGGGCCCTACAATGAGCAGTTCTTC. Amino acid sequence: CAWDRIDVAGPYNEQFF. The chain has TRBV30 and TRBJ2-1, with 8 bases that match TRBD2. With V trimmed by 5 bases and J by 2 bases, 14 bases remained unmatched. This CDR3 has 17 amino acids. Germline loops: CDR1 GTSNPN, CDR2 SVGIG (reference sequence).

The table lists this clone with a few counts. The chain joins TRBV6-1 to TRBJ1-2, with 9 bases that match TRBD1. The V gene's germline CDR1 is MNHNS and CDR2 SASEGT. V lost 6 bases and J lost 1; bases outside the gene matches: 6. CDR3 length: 15 amino acids. CDR3 in DNA: TGTGCCAGCAGCCGTGGACAGGGGCTTAACTATGGCTACACCTTC. Translation: CASSRGQGLNYGYTF.

Many counts were recorded for this clone. Since a much larger clone is just one base distant, this may be a read error. This same CDR3 is encoded by further DNA sequences in the sample. The chain couples TRBV6-2 or TRBV6-3 to TRBJ1-4, with 7 bases lining up with TRBD1. The CDR3 covers 14 residues. The germline gives CDR1 MNHEY, CDR2 SVGEGT. The CDR3 loop is CASSYRGRGEKLFF. As DNA, the CDR3 is TGTGCCAGCAGTTACAGGGGGCGAGGTGAAAAACTATTTTTT.

This clone was detected many times. A much larger clone lies one base from this, so it may be a read error. The chain links TRBV11-3 to TRBJ2-3; 7 bases map to TRBD2. The CDR3 loop spans 18 amino acids. Germline V gives CDR1 SGHNT, CDR2 YENEEA. The CDR3 DNA reads as TGTACCAGCAGCTTCAAAGCGGGGCCACACACTAGCACAGATACGCAGTATTTT. This sequence encodes CTSSFKAGPHTSTDTQYF.